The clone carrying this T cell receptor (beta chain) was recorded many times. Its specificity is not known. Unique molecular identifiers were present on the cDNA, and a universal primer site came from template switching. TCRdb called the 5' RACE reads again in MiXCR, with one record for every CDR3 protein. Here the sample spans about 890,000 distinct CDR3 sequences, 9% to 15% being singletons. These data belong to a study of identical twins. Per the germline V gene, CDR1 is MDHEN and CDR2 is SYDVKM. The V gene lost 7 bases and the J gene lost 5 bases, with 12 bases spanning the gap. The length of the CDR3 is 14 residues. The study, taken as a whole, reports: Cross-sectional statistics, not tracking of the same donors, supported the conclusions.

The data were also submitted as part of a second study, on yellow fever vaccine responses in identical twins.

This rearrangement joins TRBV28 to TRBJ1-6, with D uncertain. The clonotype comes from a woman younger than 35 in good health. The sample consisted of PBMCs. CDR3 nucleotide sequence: TGTGCCAGCACCCTCGCAGGCAATAATTCACCCCTCCACTTT. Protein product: CASTLAGNNSPLHF.